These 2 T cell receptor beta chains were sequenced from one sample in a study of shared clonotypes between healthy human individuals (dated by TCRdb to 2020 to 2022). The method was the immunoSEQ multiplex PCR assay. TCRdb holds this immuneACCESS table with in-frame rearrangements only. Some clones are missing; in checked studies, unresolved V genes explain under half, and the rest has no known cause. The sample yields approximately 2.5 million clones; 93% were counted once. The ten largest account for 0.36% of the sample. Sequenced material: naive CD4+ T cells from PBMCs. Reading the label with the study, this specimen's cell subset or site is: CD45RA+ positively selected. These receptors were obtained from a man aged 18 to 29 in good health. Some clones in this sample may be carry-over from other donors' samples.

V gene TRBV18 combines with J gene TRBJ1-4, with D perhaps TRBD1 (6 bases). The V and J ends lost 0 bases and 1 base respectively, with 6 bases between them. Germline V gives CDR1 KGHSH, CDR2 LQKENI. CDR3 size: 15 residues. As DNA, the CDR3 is TGTGCCAGCTCACCACCGGACAGAACTAATGAAAAACTGTTTTTT. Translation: CASSPPDRTNEKLFF. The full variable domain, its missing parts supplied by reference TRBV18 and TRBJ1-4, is NAGVMQNPRHLVRRRGQEARLRCSPMKGHSHVYWYRQLPEEGLKFMVYLQKENIIDESGMPKERFSAEFPKEGPSILRIQQVVRGDSAAYFCASSPPDRTNEKLFFGSGTQLSVL.

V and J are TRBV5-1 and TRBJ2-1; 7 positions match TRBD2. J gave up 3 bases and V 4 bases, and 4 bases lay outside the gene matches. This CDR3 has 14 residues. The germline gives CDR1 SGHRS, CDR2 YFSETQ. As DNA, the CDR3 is TGCGCCAGCAGCCTACAGCGGGACTACAATGAGCAGTTCTTC. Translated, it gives CASSLQRDYNEQFF.